What follows are 27 T cell receptor beta chains derived from one specimen sequenced in a study of blood T cell repertoires in COVID-19. The data were produced by immunoSEQ multiplex PCR, yet TCRdb's version contains in-frame clones alone and is incomplete. The data hold about 190,000 clones, with roughly 89% observed a single time. Input material: peripheral blood. All receptors derive from a man aged 45-60 years with acute or convalescent COVID-19.

The rearrangement links TRBV7-3 to TRBJ2-1, with 8 bases fitting TRBD2. The CDR3 runs to 15 residues. Looked up from germline, CDR1 is SGHTA and CDR2 is FQGTGA. The V and J ends lost 2 bases and 2 bases, in that order; junction bases with no gene match: 2. CDR3 sequence: CASSLAGGTYNEQFF. CDR3 nucleotides: TGTGCCAGCAGCTTAGCGGGAGGCACCTACAATGAGCAGTTCTTC.

The rearrangement links TRBV6-5 to TRBJ1-5; no definite D call. V dropped 2 bases and J dropped 1 base, with 9 bases sitting between them. CDR3 length: 15 amino acids. Germline V gene sequence: CDR1 MNHEY, CDR2 SVGAGI. The CDR3 region has the DNA TGTGCCAGCAGTTACGGGTGGGCGAGCAATCAGCCCCAGCATTTT. Encoded protein: CASSYGWASNQPQHF.

V and J are TRBV28 and TRBJ2-6; D remains ambiguous. V was shortened by 8 bases and J by 2 bases, with 7 bases between the two germline ends. Germline V gene data show CDR1 as MDHEN and CDR2 as SYDVKM. This CDR3 has 13 amino acids. This chain's CDR3 is CASLLPGANVLTF. For the CDR3, the DNA is TGTGCCAGCCTGCTACCTGGGGCCAACGTCCTGACTTTC.

The rearrangement joins TRBV4-3 to TRBJ2-1; D is possibly TRBD2 (5 bases). CDR3 size: 15 residues. Germline V gene sequence: CDR1 LGHNA, CDR2 YSLEER. V was trimmed by 6 bases and J by 4 bases, leaving 16 bases between them. The CDR3 sequence: CASSLSAGSYNEQFF. In nucleotides, the CDR3 is TGCGCCAGCAGTTTAAGTGCGGGCTCTTACAATGAGCAGTTCTTC.

CDR3 DNA sequence: TGTGCCAGCAGCAAAGGGGTCCCTGGGGCCAACGTCCTGACTTTC. This translates into CASSKGVPGANVLTF. The rearrangement uses TRBV27 and TRBJ2-6; tentatively, D is TRBD1 (5 bases). Germline assignment: CDR1 MNHEY and CDR2 SMNVEV (reference sequence). V was shortened by 6 bases and J by 2 bases, with 11 bases between the two germline ends. The CDR3 is made up of 15 amino acids.

This chain connects TRBV7-9 to TRBJ2-6; TRBD1 agrees at 7 bases. Per the germline V gene, CDR1 is SEHNR and CDR2 is FQNEAQ (reference sequence). The CDR3 is 14 residues long. V shed 7 bases, J shed 2 bases, and the junction held 2 bases outside the gene matches. DNA of the CDR3: TGTGCCAGCATCCAGGGGGCTGGGGCCAACGTCCTGACTTTC. Translation: CASIQGAGANVLTF.

The chain combines TRBV7-9 with TRBJ2-5, with TRBD2 matching over 10 bases. From germline, CDR1 is SEHNR and CDR2 FQNEAQ (reference sequence). CDR3 length: 19 amino acids. The ends lost 5 bases at V and 5 bases at J; junction bases unmatched: 20. CDR3 protein: CASSPPHRTVAGGEETQYF. DNA of the CDR3: TGTGCCAGCAGCCCCCCGCACAGAACGGTAGCGGGAGGTGAGGAGACCCAGTACTTC.

This clone was picked up one time. The gene calls are TRBV30 and TRBJ1-3; D is ambiguous. The germline V and J ends were trimmed by 1 base and 8 bases, with 12 bases remaining between them. The CDR3 spans 13 residues. Germline-derived CDR1 and CDR2 are GTSNPN and SVGIG (reference sequence). The CDR3 protein is CAWSGAGPDTIYF. In DNA form, the CDR3 reads TGTGCCTGGAGTGGGGCAGGCCCAGACACCATATATTTT.

The chain links TRBV10-2 to TRBJ1-2; maybe TRBD1 (6 bases). Germline CDR1 and CDR2: WSHSY and SAAADI. V lost 7 bases and J 7 bases, leaving 16 bases between the germline ends. CDR3 size: 13 residues. The CDR3 bases are TGCGCCAGCAACACGGCGGGGGGCTCTGGCTACACCTTC. Protein product: CASNTAGGSGYTF.

CDR3 sequence (DNA): TGTGCCAGCAGCTTAGCGGTGGGAGCGGGGGCCAGGGAGACCCAGTACTTC. Translating gives CASSLAVGAGARETQYF. The chain couples TRBV7-9 to TRBJ2-5; 8 bases line up with TRBD2. The germline V gene encodes CDR1 SEHNR and CDR2 FQNEAQ (reference sequence). Unmatched junction bases numbered 11, after V lost 0 bases and J lost 5 bases. This CDR3 region has 17 residues.

The chain carries TRBV11-2 and TRBJ2-7, with 8 bases fitting TRBD2. CDR1 and CDR2 (germline): SGHAT, FQNNGV. CDR3 length: 14 residues. Trimming took 4 bases from V and 3 from J; bases not matched to a gene: 5. In DNA form, the CDR3 reads TGTGCCAGCAGCTCCGGGACTAGGGACTACGAGCAGTACTTC. Its protein is CASSSGTRDYEQYF.

The chain employs TRBV9 and TRBJ2-3, with 10 bases identical to TRBD2. In germline, CDR1 is SGDLS, CDR2 YYNGEE. Trimming cost V 5 bases and J 11 bases; bases outside gene matches: 8. There are 13 residues in the CDR3. This chain's CDR3 is CASSASSGGEQYF. The CDR3 DNA follows: TGTGCCAGCAGTGCATCAAGCGGGGGGGAGCAGTATTTT. The whole variable domain, remainder taken from reference TRBV9 and TRBJ2-3, is DSGVTQTPKHLITATGQRVTLRCSPRSGDLSVYWYQQSLDQGLQFLIQYYNGEERAKGNILERFSAQQFPDLHSELNLSSLELGDSALYFCASSASSGGEQYFGPGTRLTVL.

The chain links TRBV6-5 to TRBJ1-1, with a weak D call TRBD1 (5 bases). Germline values: CDR1 MNHEY, CDR2 SVGAGI. CDR3 length: 13 amino acids. V was cut by 6 bases and J by 1 base, with 9 bases left in between. The CDR3 DNA reads as TGTGCCAGCAGCCTAGGACAGAACACTGAAGCTTTCTTT. It encodes CASSLGQNTEAFF.

This clone was seen just once. V usage is TRBV5-4 and J usage is TRBJ1-5; D gene ambiguous. Looked up from germline, CDR1 is SGHNT and CDR2 is YYREEE (reference sequence). V dropped 4 bases and J dropped 0 bases, with 17 bases sitting between them. This CDR3 is built from 17 residues. The CDR3: CASSLGPGVGSNQPQHF. The CDR3 nucleotides are TGTGCCAGCAGCCTTGGCCCCGGGGTAGGTAGCAATCAGCCCCAGCATTTT.

The chain combines TRBV19 with TRBJ1-5, with D maybe TRBD1 (5 bases). V lost 5 bases, J lost 6 bases, and 11 bases lay in between. Per germline, CDR1 LNHDA and CDR2 SQIVND (reference sequence). The CDR3 covers 13 residues. CDR3 sequence (DNA): TGTGCCAGTAGTCCAGGGTTGGGTCAGCCCCAGCATTTT. It translates to CASSPGLGQPQHF.

The rearrangement links TRBV9 to TRBJ2-7; 7 bases are shared with TRBD2. This CDR3 region has 14 residues. In germline, CDR1 is SGDLS, CDR2 YYNGEE. V dropped 0 bases and J dropped 1; count of bases not matched to a gene: 1. The CDR3 nucleotides are TGTGCCAGCAGCGTAGGTAGCGGGTCCTACGAGCAGTACTTC. This encodes CASSVGSGSYEQYF. The whole variable domain, remainder taken from reference TRBV9 and TRBJ2-7, is DSGVTQTPKHLITATGQRVTLRCSPRSGDLSVYWYQQSLDQGLQFLIQYYNGEERAKGNILERFSAQQFPDLHSELNLSSLELGDSALYFCASSVGSGSYEQYFGPGTRLTVT.

The chain combines TRBV7-9 with TRBJ2-2, with a possible D match to TRBD2 (7 bases). Germline V gene data show CDR1 as SEHNR and CDR2 as FQNEAQ (reference sequence). Trimming shortened V by 6 bases and J by 1 base, and 15 bases separated the two germline ends. This CDR3 comprises 16 residues. CDR3 sequence: CASSPRGGGNTGELFF. CDR3 in DNA: TGTGCCAGCAGTCCCCGGGGAGGGGGGAACACCGGGGAGCTGTTTTTT.

As for this clone: An end of the junction differs from the germline gene, which may be a read error. The V and J genes are TRBV28 and TRBJ2-1; 11 bases match TRBD2. The CDR3 loop spans 13 amino acids. CDR1 is MDHEN and CDR2 is SYDVKM in the germline V gene. The CDR3 spells CASSLLAGGPWVF. DNA for the CDR3: TGTGCCAGCAGTTTGTTAGCGGGAGGGCCGTGGGTCTTC.

The chain combines TRBV7-3 with TRBJ2-5; 7 nucleotides line up with TRBD2. From germline, CDR1 is SGHTA and CDR2 FQGTGA. CDR3 length equals 14 residues. J gave up 5 bases and V 1 base, and 4 bases lay outside the gene matches. CDR3 nucleotides: TGTGCCAGCAGCTTAAGCGGGGGTTGGGAGACCCAGTACTTC. Translation: CASSLSGGWETQYF. Complete variable domain (other parts from reference TRBV7-3 and TRBJ2-5): GAGVSQTPSNKVTEKGKYVELRCDPISGHTALYWYRQSLGQGPEFLIYFQGTGAADDSGLPNDRFFAVRPEGSVSTLKIQRTERGDSAVYLCASSLSGGWETQYFGPGTRLLVL.

The chain employs TRBV6-5 and TRBJ1-1; no firm D call. The CDR3 contains 15 residues. The V and J ends lost 6 bases and 4 bases respectively, with 18 bases between them. The V gene's germline CDR1 is MNHEY and CDR2 SVGAGI. The DNA of the CDR3 is TGTGCCAGCAGCAAAAGACCCGACGCTAGCACTGAAGCTTTCTTT. Its translation is CASSKRPDASTEAFF.

The chain couples TRBV29-1 to TRBJ2-3; 11 positions match TRBD2. The germline CDR1 and CDR2 sequences are SQVTM and ANQGSEA. CDR3 size: 14 residues. J lost 5 bases, V lost 6 bases, and 7 bases had no gene match. The CDR3 region has the DNA TGCAGCGTCGAACTAGCGGGAGTGGAAGATACGCAGTATTTT. Translating gives CSVELAGVEDTQYF.

This clone has a single count. V is TRBV7-8 and J is TRBJ2-7; 8 bases are shared with TRBD1. The CDR3 is 16 residues long. J lost 3 bases, V lost 1 base, and 8 bases had no gene match. The germline gives CDR1 SGHVS, CDR2 FQNEAQ. The CDR3 sequence is CASSLGAGTGGYEQYV. In DNA, the CDR3 is TGTGCCAGCAGCTTAGGGGCCGGGACAGGTGGCTACGAGCAGTACGTC.

The genes are TRBV18 and TRBJ1-1; 11 bases line up with TRBD1. CDR1 and CDR2 (germline): KGHSH, LQKENI. With V trimmed by 3 bases and J by 11 bases, 8 bases remained unmatched. The length of the CDR3 is 14 residues. In DNA form, the CDR3 reads TGTGCCAGCTCACCCCCGGACAGGGGGCGATCGGCTTTCTTT. This codes for CASSPPDRGRSAFF.

The chain joins TRBV11-2 to TRBJ2-7, with no clear D. Trimming pared 2 bases from V and 4 bases from J, leaving 12 bases between. The CDR3 is 14 amino acids. Germline V gene data show CDR1 as SGHAT and CDR2 as FQNNGV. The CDR3 is CASSLTPLSYEQYV. In DNA form, the CDR3 reads TGTGCCAGCAGCTTAACTCCCCTAAGTTACGAGCAGTACGTC.

This chain connects TRBV7-2 to TRBJ1-2; tentatively, D is TRBD1 (5 bases). There are 15 residues in the CDR3. V lost 6 bases to trimming and J lost 7 bases, with 21 bases between them. Germline values: CDR1 SGHTA, CDR2 FQGNSA. CDR3 DNA sequence: TGTGCCAGCAGTTTTAGCGGCAGGGCTATGAGTGGCTACACCTTC. Amino acids: CASSFSGRAMSGYTF.

The chain couples TRBV5-1 to TRBJ2-3, with TRBD2 matching 12 bases. Trimming at V came to 0 bases and at J to 5 bases, leaving 7 bases not matched to a gene. Germline lookup yields CDR1 SGHRS and CDR2 YFSETQ. The CDR3 sequence is 17 residues long. The CDR3 is CASSLELLAGGKDTQYF. In DNA form, the CDR3 reads TGCGCCAGCAGCTTGGAATTGCTAGCGGGAGGGAAAGATACGCAGTATTTT.

This rearrangement joins TRBV5-6 to TRBJ1-6; perhaps TRBD1 as D (6 bases). The V end was cut by 1 base, the J end by 7 bases, with 12 bases between. The CDR3 contains 15 residues. The germline gives CDR1 SGHDT, CDR2 YYEEEE. The CDR3 is CASSLRGAPNSPLHF. The CDR3 DNA sequence: TGTGCCAGCAGCTTGCGGGGGGCGCCCAATTCACCCCTCCACTTT.